Below, 8 T cell receptor beta chains from the same sample are listed, as sequenced in a study of shared clonotypes between healthy human individuals. Profiling relied on immunoSEQ multiplex PCR, and the TCRdb table lists in-frame clones only, not all of them. The sample yields 2 million to 2.5 million clones, approximately 94% seen once. Sequenced input: naive CD4+ T cells sorted from blood. The subset was: CD45RA+ positively selected. These TCRs come from a young man in good health.

The V and J genes are TRBV7-2 and TRBJ2-7; the match to TRBD2 covers 11 bases. Germline CDR1 reads SGHTA; CDR2 reads FQGNSA. The CDR3 loop spans 14 amino acids. The V and J ends lost 6 bases and 2 bases, in that order; junction bases with no gene match: 3. As DNA, the CDR3 is TGTGCCAGCAGTGGGACTAGCGGTACCTACGAGCAGTACTTC. It translates to CASSGTSGTYEQYF.

For this clone: The sample holds other DNA sequences that translate to the same CDR3. This chain links TRBV7-9 with TRBJ2-5; no definite D call. The CDR3 is made up of 11 amino acids. The V and J ends lost 3 bases and 5 bases respectively, with 4 bases between them. CDR1 and CDR2 (germline): SEHNR, FQNEAQ (reference sequence). DNA of the CDR3: TGTGCCAGCAGCTTTCGTGAGACCCAGTACTTC. Amino acid sequence: CASSFRETQYF.

The V and J genes are TRBV5-1 and TRBJ2-5, with TRBD2 matching over 10 bases. The V and J ends lost 1 base and 4 bases, in that order; junction bases with no gene match: 4. This CDR3 has 15 residues. The germline gives CDR1 SGHRS, CDR2 YFSETQ. CDR3: CASSLLAGDRETQYF. Here the CDR3 DNA reads TGCGCCAGCAGCTTGCTAGCGGGAGACCGAGAGACCCAGTACTTC.

The chain links TRBV28 to TRBJ2-5; 13 nucleotides line up with TRBD2. The V and J ends lost 4 bases and 1 base, in that order; junction bases with no gene match: 3. CDR1 MDHEN and CDR2 SYDVKM come from the germline V gene. The CDR3 loop spans 16 amino acids. Here the CDR3 DNA reads TGTGCCAGCAGTTGGACTAGCGGGGGACTCCAAGAGACCCAGTACTTC. Encoded protein: CASSWTSGGLQETQYF.

V gene TRBV27 combines with J gene TRBJ2-1; 10 bases map to TRBD2. The ends lost 8 bases at V and 4 bases at J; junction bases unmatched: 8. The CDR3 sequence is 15 residues long. Per the germline V gene, CDR1 is MNHEY and CDR2 is SMNVEV (reference sequence). The CDR3, as DNA: TGTGCCAGCCAACGACCTAGCGGGGGTTACAATGAGCAGTTCTTC. Protein: CASQRPSGGYNEQFF.

V gene TRBV18 combines with J gene TRBJ1-4, with 9 bases identical to TRBD1. Per germline, CDR1 KGHSH and CDR2 LQKENI. V was clipped by 1 base and J by 12 bases; unmatched bases: 6. The CDR3 sequence is 14 residues long. The CDR3 sequence is CASSPLVRQGELFF. CDR3 DNA: TGTGCCAGCTCACCACTCGTTCGACAGGGGGAACTGTTTTTT.

The rearrangement links TRBV18 to TRBJ1-4; a possible D gene is TRBD1 (6 bases). V lost 4 bases and J lost 5, with 14 bases in between. Germline V lookup: CDR1 KGHSH, CDR2 LQKENI. The CDR3 covers 15 residues. The CDR3 bases are TGTGCCAGCTCACTCCGACAGGAACAAAATGAAAAACTGTTTTTT. Its translation is CASSLRQEQNEKLFF.

The chain links TRBV4-3 to TRBJ1-5; TRBD1 aligns across 7 bases. The CDR3 contains 16 residues. The V gene's germline CDR1 is LGHNA and CDR2 YSLEER. V lost 0 bases, J lost 5 bases, and 7 bases stayed unmatched. The CDR3 region is CASSQDFGQAYQPQHF. For the CDR3, the DNA is TGCGCCAGCAGCCAAGATTTCGGACAGGCCTATCAGCCCCAGCATTTT.